Following are 20 T cell receptor beta chains from one sample sequenced in a study of blood T cell repertoires in COVID-19. TCRdb's table, derived via immunoSEQ multiplex PCR, lists solely in-frame clones and lacks some. This sample has approximately 290,000 clones; about 85% occur once, and the top ten carry 0.75% to 0.95%. The sequenced material came from peripheral blood. Every receptor here comes from a human donor with COVID-19, enrolled during active disease. The donor label of this sample is uncertain.

In its sample, this clone was seen once. The chain combines TRBV9 with TRBJ2-3; no definite D call. The CDR3 runs to 15 residues. Germline assignment: CDR1 SGDLS and CDR2 YYNGEE. Trimming pared 0 bases from V and 3 bases from J, leaving 11 bases between. This CDR3 is CASSVGSRVTDTQYF. The DNA of the CDR3 is TGTGCCAGCAGCGTAGGAAGTCGAGTGACAGATACGCAGTATTTT.

This clone occurred a few times. The chain links TRBV29-1 to TRBJ2-3; TRBD2 matches at 9 bases. J gave up 2 bases and V 4 bases, and 7 bases lay outside the gene matches. Germline CDR1 SQVTM, CDR2 ANQGSEA. The CDR3 extends over 15 amino acids. CDR3 in DNA: TGCAGCGTTGGAGGGGCGGGAGGGGCCACAGATACGCAGTATTTT. It encodes CSVGGAGGATDTQYF.

This chain joins TRBV28 and TRBJ1-3; no reliable D call. Germline CDR1 reads MDHEN; CDR2 reads SYDVKM. The V end was cut by 2 bases, the J end by 8 bases, with 10 bases between. The CDR3 runs to 13 residues. DNA of the CDR3: TGTGCCAGCAGTTTAAATCCCCGGGACACCATATATTTT. Protein: CASSLNPRDTIYF.

The V gene is TRBV28, the J gene TRBJ1-1; 7 positions match TRBD1. The CDR3 has 17 residues. V gave up 2 bases and J gave up 4 bases; unmatched junction bases: 13. Per the germline V gene, CDR1 is MDHEN and CDR2 is SYDVKM. CDR3 amino acids: CASSLRGLGFGGTEAFF. The CDR3 nucleotides are TGTGCCAGCAGTTTAAGGGGGCTGGGGTTTGGAGGCACTGAAGCTTTCTTT.

The rearrangement joins TRBV11-2 to TRBJ1-1; 10 bases line up with TRBD1. After removal of 1 base from V and 9 bases from J, the junction contained 2 bases not matched to a gene. Germline values: CDR1 SGHAT, CDR2 FQNNGV. This CDR3 is 13 amino acids long. The CDR3 is CASSLGGQGKAFF. CDR3 nucleotide sequence: TGTGCCAGCAGCTTAGGGGGACAGGGGAAAGCTTTCTTT.

Only a few counts were recorded for this clone. V gene TRBV11-2 combines with J gene TRBJ1-1, with D possibly being TRBD1 (5 bases). This CDR3 is 14 amino acids long. The germline V and J ends were trimmed by 5 bases and 5 bases, with 15 bases remaining between them. Germline values: CDR1 SGHAT, CDR2 FQNNGV. CDR3 loop: CASSGQGRVTEAFF. CDR3 bases: TGTGCCAGCAGCGGGCAGGGAAGGGTGACTGAAGCTTTCTTT.

V usage is TRBV30 and J usage is TRBJ1-5; 7 bases are shared with TRBD1. This CDR3 is built from 13 residues. With 5 bases clipped from V and 4 bases from J, the junction kept 5 bases outside the gene matches. The V gene's germline CDR1 is GTSNPN and CDR2 SVGIG (reference sequence). The CDR3 sequence: CAWGKGANQPQHF. The CDR3 DNA is TGTGCCTGGGGGAAGGGGGCAAATCAGCCCCAGCATTTT.

The V gene is TRBV5-4, the J gene TRBJ1-3, with D hard to call. V dropped 4 bases and J dropped 0 bases, with 11 bases sitting between them. CDR1 is SGHNT and CDR2 is YYREEE in the germline V gene (reference sequence). CDR3 length: 15 amino acids. For the CDR3, the DNA is TGTGCCAGCAGCACGTCCCCTACCTCTGGAAACACCATATATTTT. Encoded protein: CASSTSPTSGNTIYF.

This chain joins TRBV7-2 and TRBJ2-7; no clear D. Germline V gene lookup returns CDR1 SGHTA and CDR2 FQGNSA. The CDR3 is 15 amino acids. V shed 2 bases and J shed 2 bases, with 13 bases lying between them. CDR3 bases: TGTGCCAGCAGCTTAATGGTTCACAACCCCTACGAGCAGTACTTC. Its translation is CASSLMVHNPYEQYF.

V and J are TRBV11-2 and TRBJ2-2; 12 bases fit TRBD1. The CDR3 loop spans 19 amino acids. With 1 base clipped from V and 5 bases from J, the junction kept 11 bases outside the gene matches. Germline-derived CDR1 and CDR2 are SGHAT and FQNNGV. CDR3 bases: TGTGCCAGCAGCTTAGGATCCGGGACAGGGGGCGCGCAGACCGGGGAGCTGTTTTTT. Translating it yields CASSLGSGTGGAQTGELFF.

The chain combines TRBV19 with TRBJ1-4; the match to TRBD1 covers 11 bases. CDR3 length equals 14 residues. V shed 6 bases and J 8 bases; nucleotides not matched to a gene: 5. Germline CDR1 reads LNHDA; CDR2 reads SQIVND (reference sequence). CDR3: CASRGTGGREKLFF. The DNA of the CDR3 is TGTGCCAGTAGGGGGACAGGGGGTAGAGAAAAACTGTTTTTT.

This clone was observed a single time. This chain uses TRBV7-8 with TRBJ2-7; 11 nucleotides align to TRBD2. Germline V gives CDR1 SGHVS, CDR2 FQNEAQ. Trimming removed 5 bases from V and 7 bases from J; junction bases left unmatched: 13. The CDR3 is 16 residues long. CDR3 region: CASSRPGSGRASEQYF. Here the CDR3 DNA reads TGTGCCAGCAGCCGCCCTGGTAGCGGGAGGGCCAGTGAGCAGTACTTC.

The rearrangement uses TRBV23-1 and TRBJ1-5; D call uncertain. TRBV23-1 is an ORF; its function is uncertain. With 4 bases removed from V and 6 bases from J, the gap between germline ends came to 7 bases. CDR3 length equals 12 residues. The CDR3, as DNA: TGCGCCAGCAGTCGGAGGGCTCAGCCCCAGCATTTT. It translates to CASSRRAQPQHF.

The J gene is TRBJ2-1, the V gene TRBV5-4; 7 bases align to TRBD2. The V and J ends lost 1 base and 2 bases, in that order; junction bases with no gene match: 3. The germline V gene has CDR1 SGHNT and CDR2 YYREEE (reference sequence). This CDR3 has 15 amino acids. CDR3 nucleotide sequence: TGTGCCAGCAGCTTGCGCGGGACTACCTACAATGAGCAGTTCTTC. Its translation is CASSLRGTTYNEQFF.

This clone was picked up a small number of times. Other DNA variants within this sample encode the same CDR3. The rearrangement joins TRBV19 to TRBJ2-2; no firm D call. The length of the CDR3 is 11 residues. The V gene lost 6 bases and the J gene lost 6 bases, with 5 bases spanning the gap. Germline loops: CDR1 LNHDA, CDR2 SQIVND (reference sequence). CDR3 nucleotides: TGTGCCAGTAGCCTTCCCGGGGAGCTGTTTTTT. This encodes CASSLPGELFF.

The chain employs TRBV19 and TRBJ2-3; 10 bases are shared with TRBD2. Germline CDR1 LNHDA, CDR2 SQIVND (reference sequence). With 5 bases clipped from V and 1 base from J, the junction kept 6 bases outside the gene matches. This CDR3 is built from 16 residues. The CDR3 coding sequence is TGTGCCAGTAGTCCTCTAGCGGGAGAAGGCACAGATACGCAGTATTTT. It encodes CASSPLAGEGTDTQYF.

The J gene is TRBJ2-3, the V gene TRBV11-3, with TRBD2 matching 13 bases. Trimming removed 5 bases from V and 0 bases from J; junction bases left unmatched: 8. This CDR3 has 18 amino acids. Per the germline V gene, CDR1 is SGHNT and CDR2 is YENEEA. The CDR3 DNA reads as TGTGCCAGCAGCAAGGGACTAGCGGGGATATCTAGCACAGATACGCAGTATTTT. Residues: CASSKGLAGISSTDTQYF.

This sequence joins TRBV7-2 and TRBJ2-6; no clear D. This CDR3 is built from 18 residues. Germline assignment: CDR1 SGHTA and CDR2 FQGNSA. The germline V and J ends were trimmed by 1 base and 0 bases, with 13 bases remaining between them. The CDR3 DNA reads as TGTGCCAGCAGCTTAGTTGCACAGTTCGCCTCTGGGGCCAACGTCCTGACTTTC. It is translated as CASSLVAQFASGANVLTF.

The gene calls are TRBV28 and TRBJ1-1; D gene ambiguous. Looked up from germline, CDR1 is MDHEN and CDR2 is SYDVKM. V lost 2 bases and J lost 2, with 9 bases in between. The CDR3 is 14 residues long. In DNA, the CDR3 is TGTGCCAGCAGTTTACCGACGGGTAACACTGAAGCTTTCTTT. Protein sequence: CASSLPTGNTEAFF.

The gene calls are TRBV7-8 and TRBJ2-3; D may be TRBD1 (6 bases). V shed 2 bases and J shed 2 bases, with 11 bases lying between them. Germline-derived CDR1 and CDR2 are SGHVS and FQNEAQ. The CDR3 is 15 amino acids. The CDR3 nucleotides are TGTGCCAGCAGCTTACACAGGGACCTCACAGATACGCAGTATTTT. The encoded protein is CASSLHRDLTDTQYF.